Listed here are 12 T cell receptor beta chains from one sample, sequenced in a study of cytomegalovirus exposure and HLA in healthy donors. Primers: 60 Vbeta forward and 13 Jbeta reverse. TCRdb's copy holds only in-frame clones and misses some; the assay was immunoSEQ multiplex PCR. This table holds some 150,000 clones. The sequencing sample was made of PBMCs. The receptors stem from a woman between 18 and 30 years old in good health and CMV-seronegative.

Turning to this clone: Germline and junction disagree at one end, which may indicate a read error. The V and J genes are TRBV7-7 and TRBJ2-5; D unresolved. This CDR3 is 13 amino acids long. Germline CDR1 SSHAT, CDR2 FNYEAQ (reference sequence). Written as DNA, the CDR3 is TGTGCTAGCAGCTTAGTCGACCAAGAGACCCAGTACTTC. Translating gives CASSLVDQETQYF.

This chain links TRBV10-3 with TRBJ1-1; 10 bases are shared with TRBD1. The CDR3 loop spans 14 amino acids. With V trimmed by 3 bases and J by 3 bases, 1 base remained unmatched. Looked up from germline, CDR1 is ENHRY and CDR2 is SYGVKD. The CDR3 nucleotides are TGTGCCATCAGTGACGGGACAGGGGACACTGAAGCTTTCTTT. Encoded protein: CAISDGTGDTEAFF.

V and J are TRBV7-2 and TRBJ1-1, with 8 bases identical to TRBD1. This CDR3 is 14 amino acids long. CDR1 and CDR2 (germline): SGHTA, FQGNSA. The trim removed 7 bases at V and 4 bases at J, leaving 8 bases unmatched. In DNA form, the CDR3 reads TGTGCCAGCACCGAACAGGGGGAAGGCACTGAAGCTTTCTTT. Translation gives CASTEQGEGTEAFF.

The J gene is TRBJ2-3, the V gene TRBV5-1; 9 nucleotides align to TRBD1. The CDR3 has 14 amino acids. Trimming cost V 0 bases and J 6 bases; bases outside gene matches: 2. The V gene's germline CDR1 is SGHRS and CDR2 YFSETQ. This CDR3 is CASSLDRGHDTQYF. The CDR3, as DNA: TGCGCCAGCAGCTTGGACAGGGGGCACGATACGCAGTATTTT.

The chain joins TRBV29-1 to TRBJ1-2; D unresolved. Germline loops: CDR1 SQVTM, CDR2 ANQGSEA. The V end lost 3 bases, the J end lost 6 bases, and 17 bases lay between the germline ends. The CDR3 runs 14 residues. DNA for the CDR3: TGCAGCGTTGAGGAGTCTGTGAGGATCCATGGCTACACCTTC. It is translated as CSVEESVRIHGYTF.

The V gene is TRBV18, the J gene TRBJ2-3; TRBD1 might be the D (5 bases). V was shortened by 1 base and J by 2 bases, with 13 bases between the two germline ends. This CDR3 has 16 residues. CDR1 and CDR2 from the germline V gene are KGHSH and LQKENI. The CDR3 bases are TGTGCCAGCTCACCACAGGGGTTGATGTCCACAGATACGCAGTATTTT. This translates into CASSPQGLMSTDTQYF. The full variable domain, its missing parts supplied by reference TRBV18 and TRBJ2-3, is NAGVMQNPRHLVRRRGQEARLRCSPMKGHSHVYWYRQLPEEGLKFMVYLQKENIIDESGMPKERFSAEFPKEGPSILRIQQVVRGDSAAYFCASSPQGLMSTDTQYFGPGTRLTVL.

This chain joins TRBV5-4 and TRBJ2-4; 13 positions match TRBD2. Germline lookup yields CDR1 SGHNT and CDR2 YYREEE (reference sequence). With 1 base clipped from V and 8 bases from J, the junction kept 6 bases outside the gene matches. This CDR3 spans 16 amino acids. The CDR3 is CASSLKGLAGADIQYF. The DNA of the CDR3 is TGTGCCAGCAGCTTGAAAGGACTAGCGGGAGCGGACATTCAGTACTTC.

This chain connects TRBV5-1 to TRBJ2-1; possibly TRBD2 for D (5 bases). In germline, CDR1 is SGHRS, CDR2 YFSETQ. V dropped 0 bases and J dropped 4 bases, with 11 bases sitting between them. The CDR3 totals 15 residues. The CDR3 bases are TGCGCCAGCAGCTTGGTTGCGGGCGATTACAATGAGCAGTTCTTC. Encoded protein: CASSLVAGDYNEQFF.

The genes are TRBV10-3 and TRBJ1-3, with D uncertain. Looked up from germline, CDR1 is ENHRY and CDR2 is SYGVKD. The CDR3 runs to 14 residues. The V end was cut by 1 base, the J end by 2 bases, with 6 bases between. Here the CDR3 DNA reads TGTGCCATCAGTGAGTTGACACCTGGAAACACCATATATTTT. It yields the protein CAISELTPGNTIYF.

The chain combines TRBV2 with TRBJ1-2; D is unclear. The germline V gene has CDR1 SNHLY and CDR2 FYNNEI. The CDR3 totals 14 residues. The germline V and J ends were trimmed by 7 bases and 0 bases, with 12 bases remaining between them. CDR3 in amino acids: CASIPQTPNYGYTF. The CDR3, as DNA: TGTGCCAGCATTCCTCAGACACCTAACTATGGCTACACCTTC.

The chain couples TRBV19 to TRBJ1-1, with 11 positions matching TRBD1. In germline, CDR1 is LNHDA, CDR2 SQIVND (reference sequence). V lost 6 bases, J lost 5 bases, and 5 bases stayed unmatched. The CDR3 is 14 residues long. CDR3 residues: CASRTGTGGTEAFF. DNA for the CDR3: TGTGCCAGTAGGACCGGGACAGGGGGGACTGAAGCTTTCTTT.

The V call is TRBV7-7, the J call TRBJ2-7; 8 positions agree with TRBD1. Germline trimming cut 3 bases from V and 5 bases from J; bases unmatched to any gene: 9. The CDR3 sequence is 15 residues long. Germline V CDR1 and CDR2: SSHAT, FNYEAQ (reference sequence). The CDR3 reads CASSFPGQETHEQYF. The CDR3 DNA sequence: TGTGCCAGCAGCTTTCCGGGACAGGAAACCCACGAGCAGTACTTC.